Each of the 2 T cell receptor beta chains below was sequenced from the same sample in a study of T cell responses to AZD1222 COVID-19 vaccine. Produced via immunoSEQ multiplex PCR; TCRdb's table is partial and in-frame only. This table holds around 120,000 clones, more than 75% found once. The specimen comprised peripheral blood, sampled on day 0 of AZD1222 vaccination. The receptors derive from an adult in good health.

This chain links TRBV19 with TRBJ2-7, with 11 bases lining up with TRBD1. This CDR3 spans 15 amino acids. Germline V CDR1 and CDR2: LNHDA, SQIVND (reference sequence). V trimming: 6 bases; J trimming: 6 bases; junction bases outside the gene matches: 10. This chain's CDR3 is CASSPDRGLHLEQYF. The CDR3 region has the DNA TGTGCCAGTAGCCCGGACAGGGGGCTTCATCTCGAGCAGTACTTC.

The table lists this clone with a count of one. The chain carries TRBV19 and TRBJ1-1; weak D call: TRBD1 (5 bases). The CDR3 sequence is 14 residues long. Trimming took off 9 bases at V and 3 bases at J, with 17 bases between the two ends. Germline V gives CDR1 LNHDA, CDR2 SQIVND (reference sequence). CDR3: CASLTRLGDTEAFF. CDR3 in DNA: TGTGCCAGCCTTACGAGGCTGGGGGACACTGAAGCTTTCTTT.